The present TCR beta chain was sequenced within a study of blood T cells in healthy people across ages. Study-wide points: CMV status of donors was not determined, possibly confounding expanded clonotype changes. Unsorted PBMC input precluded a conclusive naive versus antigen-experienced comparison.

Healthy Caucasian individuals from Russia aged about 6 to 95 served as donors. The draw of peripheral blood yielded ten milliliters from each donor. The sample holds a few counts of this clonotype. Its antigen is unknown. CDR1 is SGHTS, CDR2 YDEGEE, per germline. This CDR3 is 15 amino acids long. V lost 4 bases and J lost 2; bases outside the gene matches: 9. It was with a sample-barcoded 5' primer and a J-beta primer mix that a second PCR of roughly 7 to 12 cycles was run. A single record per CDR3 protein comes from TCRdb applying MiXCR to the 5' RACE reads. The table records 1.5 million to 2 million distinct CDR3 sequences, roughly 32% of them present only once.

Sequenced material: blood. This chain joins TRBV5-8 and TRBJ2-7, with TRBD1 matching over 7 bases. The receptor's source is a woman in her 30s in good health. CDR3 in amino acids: CASSPRQTGPYEQYF. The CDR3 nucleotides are TGTGCCAGCAGCCCGCGCCAGACAGGGCCCTACGAGCAGTACTTC.